What follows are 15 T cell receptor beta chains derived from one specimen sequenced in a study of early T cells in non-severe SARS-CoV-2 infection. A single record per CDR3 protein comes from TCRdb applying MiXCR to the 5' RACE reads. The repertoire has about 31,000 distinct CDR3 sequences, roughly 5% of them found once; the top ten carry about a fifth. The sample was whole blood. Receptors originate from an adult who was a healthcare worker with PCR-confirmed SARS-CoV-2 infection or an uninfected control (not recorded which).

The chain joins TRBV7-9 to TRBJ2-6; perhaps TRBD1 as D (6 bases). Trimming cost V 5 bases and J 4 bases, with 15 bases left between them. The CDR3 length is 16 residues. Germline V gives CDR1 SEHNR, CDR2 FQNEAQ (reference sequence). The CDR3 spells CASSPWTVSGANVLTF. As DNA, the CDR3 is TGTGCCAGCAGCCCCTGGACAGTTTCCGGGGCCAACGTCCTGACTTTC.

This clonotype has just a few counts. The chain joins TRBV7-6 to TRBJ2-2; perhaps TRBD2 as D (5 bases). The germline gives CDR1 SGHVS, CDR2 FNYEAQ. The V end lost 0 bases, the J end lost 5 bases, and 10 bases lay between the germline ends. The CDR3 has 15 residues. CDR3 region: CASSLAGARTGELFF. DNA of the CDR3: TGTGCCAGCAGCTTAGCGGGAGCGCGGACCGGGGAGCTGTTTTTT.

This clonotype has a count of ten or more. The chain recombines TRBV10-2 with TRBJ2-1, with D possibly being TRBD2 (6 bases). This CDR3 region has 14 residues. V dropped 7 bases and J dropped 0 bases, with 10 bases sitting between them. Germline CDR1 and CDR2: WSHSY and SAAADI. CDR3 DNA sequence: TGCGCCAGCAAAGGAGGGAGCTCCTACAATGAGCAGTTCTTC. Its protein is CASKGGSSYNEQFF.

This clonotype was seen many times. The chain employs TRBV7-8 and TRBJ2-1, with 11 bases fitting TRBD2. With 4 bases clipped from V and 8 bases from J, the junction kept 10 bases outside the gene matches. The germline V gene has CDR1 SGHVS and CDR2 FQNEAQ. The CDR3 has 16 residues. CDR3 in DNA: TGTGCCAGCAGCTCGGGCACTAGCGGGAGCGAGGATGAGCAGTTCTTC. Its protein is CASSSGTSGSEDEQFF.

The V and J genes are TRBV2 and TRBJ1-1; 9 bases map to TRBD1. Looked up from germline, CDR1 is SNHLY and CDR2 is FYNNEI. V gave up 6 bases and J gave up 1 base; unmatched junction bases: 9. CDR3 size: 16 residues. The CDR3, as DNA: TGTGCCAGCAGGGGAGGACAGGGGCTTTCGAACACTGAAGCTTTCTTT. This translates into CASRGGQGLSNTEAFF.

J is TRBJ2-5 and V is TRBV11-2, with D tentatively TRBD2 (6 bases). Trimming took 3 bases from V and 1 from J, leaving 9 bases between them. The germline V gene has CDR1 SGHAT and CDR2 FQNNGV. The CDR3 covers 14 residues. The CDR3 region is CASSLVGGQETQYF. The CDR3 DNA reads as TGTGCCAGCAGCTTGGTGGGGGGCCAAGAGACCCAGTACTTC. The full variable domain, its missing parts supplied by reference TRBV11-2 and TRBJ2-5, is EAGVAQSPRYKIIEKRQSVAFWCNPISGHATLYWYQQILGQGPKLLIQFQNNGVVDDSQLPKDRFSAERLKGVDSTLKIQPAKLEDSAVYLCASSLVGGQETQYFGPGTRLLVL.

The J gene is TRBJ1-1, the V gene TRBV7-2; 7 bases agree with TRBD1. The V gene end was trimmed by 4 bases and the J gene end by 2 bases; junction bases not matched to a gene: 10. CDR1 SGHTA and CDR2 FQGNSA come from the germline V gene. The CDR3 has 16 amino acids. The CDR3 reads CASSYRQGAGNTEAFF. CDR3 bases: TGTGCCAGCAGCTACAGACAGGGTGCGGGAAACACTGAAGCTTTCTTT.

This clonotype has just a few counts. V usage is TRBV3-2 and J usage is TRBJ2-1; TRBD1, the D gene given by the table, was not confirmed from the DNA. TRBV3-2 corresponds to a pseudogene. CDR3 size: 12 residues. CDR3 DNA sequence: TGTGCCAGCAGCCAAGGCACGGGAGAGCAGTTCTTC. This gives the protein CASSQGTGEQFF.

This sequence joins TRBV7-9 and TRBJ2-1; 7 nucleotides line up with TRBD2. In germline, CDR1 is SEHNR, CDR2 FQNEAQ (reference sequence). There are 16 residues in the CDR3. J gave up 7 bases and V 5 bases, and 14 bases lay outside the gene matches. This CDR3 reads CASSPEGLGGRNEQFF. In nucleotides, the CDR3 is TGTGCCAGCAGCCCCGAAGGACTAGGCGGAAGAAATGAGCAGTTCTTC.

This clonotype was counted many times. The chain employs TRBV9 and TRBJ2-1; unclear D gene. With 0 bases removed from V and 2 bases from J, the gap between germline ends came to 12 bases. The CDR3 runs to 16 residues. Germline loops: CDR1 SGDLS, CDR2 YYNGEE. CDR3: CASSVAYRGPYNEQFF. The DNA of the CDR3 is TGTGCCAGCAGCGTAGCTTACCGTGGCCCCTACAATGAGCAGTTCTTC.

There are many counts of this clonotype. V and J are TRBV5-1 and TRBJ2-7, with 15 bases that match TRBD2. The J segment lost 3 bases and the V segment lost 4 bases, leaving 8 bases of the junction unmatched. Germline CDR1 SGHRS, CDR2 YFSETQ. The CDR3 is 17 amino acids. CDR3 residues: CASSPSGLAGGNYEQYF. The DNA for the CDR3 is TGCGCCAGCAGCCCCTCGGGACTAGCGGGGGGTAACTACGAGCAGTACTTC.

This clonotype was seen many times. This chain joins TRBV24-1 and TRBJ2-7; weak D call: TRBD1 (5 bases). Germline V lookup: CDR1 KGHDR, CDR2 SFDVKD. CDR3 length: 13 residues. V was trimmed by 5 bases and J by 1 base, leaving 8 bases between them. CDR3 coding DNA: TGTGCCACCAGTGGAGCAGGGTCCTACGAGCAGTACTTC. It yields the protein CATSGAGSYEQYF.

This clonotype was observed many times. The rearrangement joins TRBV7-9 to TRBJ1-1; the D gene is possibly TRBD1 (6 bases). The CDR3 contains 14 residues. CDR1 is SEHNR, CDR2 FQNEAQ, per germline (reference sequence). The V end was cut by 5 bases, the J end by 4 bases, with 14 bases between. The CDR3 region has the DNA TGTGCCAGCAGCCTAGGGGGAACCGGCACTGAAGCTTTCTTT. It specifies CASSLGGTGTEAFF.

This clonotype showed up just a few times. CDR3 DNA sequence: TGTGCCAGCAGCCAAGTGGTAGCGGGAGAGACCGGGGAGCTGTTTTTT. This translates into CASSQVVAGETGELFF. The chain uses TRBV4-2 and TRBJ2-2; 9 nucleotides align to TRBD2. Germline V CDR1 and CDR2: LGHNA, YNFKEQ. This CDR3 contains 16 residues. V was pared by 1 base and J by 5 bases, with 5 bases of the junction left unmatched.

This clonotype was picked up many times. This rearrangement joins TRBV2 to TRBJ2-3; D is ambiguous. CDR3 size: 14 residues. Deletions cut 4 bases from V and 3 bases from J, with 11 bases between. Germline values: CDR1 SNHLY, CDR2 FYNNEI. For the CDR3, the DNA is TGTGCCAGCAGTGCTACGACATCGACAGATACGCAGTATTTT. It yields the protein CASSATTSTDTQYF.